The rows below give T cell receptor beta chains drawn from one sample of a study of immune cell composition in non-small cell lung cancer. Sequenced by immunoSEQ multiplex PCR; TCRdb stores in-frame clones only, minus some. The sample yields under 1,200 clones, roughly 65% seen once. The sequenced sample was lung tumor tissue. These receptors were collected from a human donor with non-small cell lung cancer. Each CDR3 is given with its conserved first and last residue. Each record gives: V gene, J gene, D gene, clone size, CDR3 DNA, CDR3 protein. The D gene is left open where the match is weak. Clone size appears in some rows only: once, few, many, or a class for an expanded clone.

>TRBV9|TRBJ2-3|TRBD2|once
TGTGCCAGCAGCGTAGACCGACTAGCGCGCACAGATACGCAGTATTTT
CASSVDRLARTDTQYF
>TRBV30|TRBJ2-5|TRBD1|-
TGTGCCTGGAGCCTGGACAGGGGTCGACAAGAGACCCAGTACTTC
CAWSLDRGRQETQYF
>TRBV19|TRBJ2-2|-|once
TGTGCCAGTTCCCCCGGGGGAGTGGGCACCGGGGAGCTGTTTTTT
CASSPGGVGTGELFF
>TRBV14|TRBJ1-2|TRBD1|-
TGTGCCAGCAGCCAAGCCACCGGGACAGGGGAAGGCTACACCTTC
CASSQATGTGEGYTF
>TRBV6-5|TRBJ2-1|TRBD2|-
TGTGCCAGCAGCTATAGCGGGACTCACAATGAGCAGTTCTTC
CASSYSGTHNEQFF
>TRBV27|TRBJ2-3|TRBD2|-
TGTGCCAGCAGTGTCGGACTAGGCTACACAGATACGCAGTATTTT
CASSVGLGYTDTQYF
>TRBV18|TRBJ2-7|TRBD1|-
TGTGCCAGCTCATCCCAGGGGGCTGGCCCGTTCGAGCAGTACTTC
CASSSQGAGPFEQYF
>TRBV16|TRBJ1-1|-|-
TGTGCCAGCAGCCAGAGGGAAGGCGCCGGAGCTTTCTTT
CASSQREGAGAFF
>TRBV11-2|TRBJ2-5|TRBD1|-
TGTGCCAGCAGCTCAGACAGGGAAGAGACCCAGTACTTC
CASSSDREETQYF
>TRBV7-9|TRBJ1-4|TRBD1|-
TGTGCCAGCAGCGGACAGGGGGCTTGGGAAAAACTGTTTTTT
CASSGQGAWEKLFF
>TRBV14|TRBJ2-1|-|-
TGTGCCAGCAGTATTCAGGGCCTGATAGACAATGAGCAGTTCTTC
CASSIQGLIDNEQFF
>TRBV19|TRBJ2-2|-|few
TGTGCCAGTAGTACGGGCGAGGGGGTTCACGGGGAGCTGTTTTTT
CASSTGEGVHGELFF
>TRBV28|TRBJ2-3|TRBD2|-
TGTGCCAGCAGTTTAGGAGGACTAGGCACAGATACGCAGTATTTT
CASSLGGLGTDTQYF
>TRBV5-8|TRBJ2-1|TRBD2|-
TGTGCCAGCAGCTTTTCCGGGGAGCGGGAGTTCGATGAGCAGTTCTTC
CASSFSGEREFDEQFF
>TRBV18|TRBJ1-5|TRBD1|-
TGTGCCAGCTCACCTGACAGGGGAGGCAATCAGCCCCAGCATTTT
CASSPDRGGNQPQHF
>TRBV19|TRBJ1-3|-|-
TGTGCCAGTAGTGGACAACCGGTTGGAAACACCATATATTTT
CASSGQPVGNTIYF
>TRBV5-6|TRBJ1-1|-|-
TGTGCCAGCAGCGGAGGATTTTACACTGAAGCTTTCTTT
CASSGGFYTEAFF
>TRBV9|TRBJ1-1|-|-
TGTGCCAGCAGCGTAGGGCCTAGGACTGAAGCTTTCTTT
CASSVGPRTEAFF
>TRBV28|TRBJ1-1|-|-
TGTGCCAGCAGTTTAGAGAGGGTCCCAAGGGGGACTGAAGCTTTCTTT
CASSLERVPRGTEAFF
>TRBV5-1|TRBJ2-3|TRBD2|once
TGCGCCAGCAGCTTGGGACTAGCGGGGGCCACAGATACGCAGTATTTT
CASSLGLAGATDTQYF
>TRBV19|TRBJ1-1|TRBD1|-
TGTGCCAGTAGGCCCGGGACAGGACTAGGTGAAGCTTTCTTT
CASRPGTGLGEAFF
>TRBV27|TRBJ2-7|TRBD2|-
TGTGCCAGCATGATCAGAGCGGGAGTTTCCTACGAGCAGTACTTC
CASMIRAGVSYEQYF
>TRBV5-1|TRBJ2-5|-|-
TGCGCCAGCAGCTTGGATTCCCTCCTAGAGACCCAGTACTTC
CASSLDSLLETQYF
>TRBV6-1|TRBJ2-7|-|-
TGTGCCAGCAGTGAACAGGGCTCCTACGAGCAGTACTTC
CASSEQGSYEQYF
>TRBV11-3|TRBJ2-1|-|-
TGTGCCAGCAGCCCTCTACCAAGCTCCTACAATGAGCAGTTCTTC
CASSPLPSSYNEQFF
>TRBV7-9|TRBJ2-5|-|-
TGTGCCAGCAGCTCCAGAATACCCAGAGGGACCCAGTACTTC
CASSSRIPRGTQYF
>TRBV7-9|TRBJ1-5|TRBD1|-
TGTGCCAGCAGCTTAGGACAGGGAAAAAATCAGCCCCAGCATTTT
CASSLGQGKNQPQHF
>TRBV6-6|TRBJ1-5|TRBD1|once
TGTGCCAGCAGTTACTTTGACAGGGCGAGCAATCAGCCCCAGCATTTT
CASSYFDRASNQPQHF
>TRBV29-1|TRBJ2-2|TRBD2|-
TGCAGCGTGAACCCGGGACTAGCGGGACTAACCGGGGAGCTGTTTTTT
CSVNPGLAGLTGELFF
>TRBV4-1|TRBJ2-2|TRBD2|-
TGCGCCAGCAGCCCTCGGCTAGCGGGGACAAACACCGGGGAGCTGTTTTTT
CASSPRLAGTNTGELFF
>TRBV5-6|TRBJ2-1|TRBD2|-
TGTGCCAGCAGCTTGGATGCGGGAGCCTTCTACAATGAGCAGTTCTTC
CASSLDAGAFYNEQFF
>TRBV29-1|TRBJ1-3|-|-
TGCAGCGTTGAGTTGAGCTCTGGAAACACCATATATTTT
CSVELSSGNTIYF
>TRBV5-1|TRBJ2-1|-|-
TGCGCCAGCAGCTTAGTAGCCGGGTCCCCCGGTGAGCAGTTCTTC
CASSLVAGSPGEQFF
>TRBV6-5|TRBJ1-1|-|-
TGTGCCAGCAGTTACTCCGGGAGCACAAACACTGAAGCTTTCTTT
CASSYSGSTNTEAFF
>TRBV6-5|TRBJ1-2|-|-
TGTGCCAGCAGTCGAGGGACACCTAAGATAGGCTACACCTTC
CASSRGTPKIGYTF
>TRBV6-1|TRBJ2-5|TRBD1|-
TGTGCCAGCAGTGAAGCCATAACAGGGGCCGCGACCGGCGAGACCCAGTACTTC
CASSEAITGAATGETQYF
>TRBV19|TRBJ1-2|TRBD1|large
TGTGCCAGTAGTCCTTTGACAGGGAGCGGGGGCTACACCTTC
CASSPLTGSGGYTF
>TRBV6-5|TRBJ2-7|-|-
TGTGCCACCAGGGACACCTCCTACGAGCAGTACTTC
CATRDTSYEQYF
>TRBV5-1|TRBJ1-2|-|-
TGCGCCAGCAGCTTAGGAGGAGAGGGTAACTATGGCTACACCTTC
CASSLGGEGNYGYTF
>TRBV11-3|TRBJ2-1|TRBD2|-
TGTGCCAGCAGCCTCGGACTAGCGGGCTCGAATGAGCAGTTCTTC
CASSLGLAGSNEQFF
>TRBV12-5|TRBJ2-5|-|-
TGTGCTAGTGGTTTAGGGGCGGAAGAGACCCAGTACTTC
CASGLGAEETQYF
>TRBV6-5|TRBJ2-3|TRBD1|-
TGTGCCAGCTTCAGGGGGGATACGCAGTATTTT
CASFRGDTQYF
>TRBV6-5|TRBJ2-7|-|-
TGTGCCAGCAGTTACTCACGGGGCTACGAGCAGTACTTC
CASSYSRGYEQYF
>TRBV21-1|TRBJ2-2|-|-
TGTGCCAGCAGCTTATGGACTAAGACCGGGGAGCTGTTTTTT
CASSLWTKTGELFF
>TRBV7-9|TRBJ1-3|-|few
TGTGCCAGCAGCTTCTACTCAGGATCAGGAAACACCATATATTTT
CASSFYSGSGNTIYF
>TRBV18|TRBJ1-5|TRBD1|-
TGTGCCAGCTCACCCGACAGGGGGGGCAATCAGCCCCAGCATTTT
CASSPDRGGNQPQHF
>TRBV5-1|TRBJ2-2|TRBD1|-
TGCGCCAGCAGCGCGAGGACAGGGAACACCGGGGAGCTGTTTTTT
CASSARTGNTGELFF
>TRBV7-8|TRBJ2-3|-|-
TGTGCCAGCAGCCCCGGTGGGGAGTTTCAAGATACGCAGTATTTT
CASSPGGEFQDTQYF
>TRBV25-1|TRBJ2-5|-|once
TGTGCCAGCAGTGACCGTGAGACCCAGTACTTC
CASSDRETQYF
>TRBV10-1|TRBJ2-1|TRBD2|-
TGCGCCAGCAGTGAGTCGAGTCCACTAGCGGGAGATCTGAATGAGCAGTTCTTC
CASSESSPLAGDLNEQFF
>TRBV19|TRBJ1-3|-|-
TGTGCCAGTAGTTGGCTCCGTGGAAACACCATATATTTT
CASSWLRGNTIYF
>TRBV7-7|TRBJ1-1|-|-
TGTGCCAGCAGCTCCGACAGAAACACTGAAGCTTTCTTT
CASSSDRNTEAFF
>TRBV5-5|TRBJ1-1|-|-
TGTGCCAGCAGTAAGAGGGAAGCGAACACTGAAGCTTTCTTT
CASSKREANTEAFF
>TRBV5-5|TRBJ2-5|TRBD1|-
TGTGCCAGCAGCTGGGGACAGGACGGGGAGACCCAGTACTTC
CASSWGQDGETQYF
>TRBV28|TRBJ2-7|TRBD1|-
TGTGCCAGCAGCCCCTCGGGACAGGGACGTTTAATAGAGCAGTACTTC
CASSPSGQGRLIEQYF
>TRBV5-4|TRBJ2-4|TRBD1|few
TGTGCCAGCAGCTTGGTTCAGGGGGCGGCCAAAAACATTCAGTACTTC
CASSLVQGAAKNIQYF
>TRBV5-6|TRBJ2-5|-|-
TGTGCCAGCAGGGGTGGGGGGGGCGCAGAGACCCAGTACTTC
CASRGGGGAETQYF
>TRBV19|TRBJ2-7|-|-
TGTGCCAGTAGTATAGGAGGGGGGGCGGTGTACGAGCAGTACTTC
CASSIGGGAVYEQYF
>TRBV7-9|TRBJ2-3|TRBD1|-
TGTGCCAGCATCGCCGGGACAGGGGGTCTAAATACGCAGTATTTT
CASIAGTGGLNTQYF